These T cell receptor beta chains were read from a single sample in a study of blood T cells in healthy people across ages. TCRdb recomputed calls from the 5' RACE reads with MiXCR, one row per CDR3 protein. The table has under 800,000 distinct CDR3 sequences, about 21% seen once. Specimen: blood. The receptors were sampled from a man aged 70 or older in good health. The CDR3 runs from the conserved cysteine through the conserved F or W. A D gene is named only where the DNA matches it firmly. Clone size is shown for a subset of rows, as once, few, many or a class of expanded clone.

clone size: few; V gene: TRBV14; D gene: .; J gene: TRBJ2-7; CDR3 DNA: TGTGCCAGCAGCCAAGATCTCGACCGCTCCTACGAGCAGTACTTC; CDR3 protein: CASSQDLDRSYEQYF
clone size: few; V gene: TRBV6-2/TRBV6-3; D gene: .; J gene: TRBJ1-2; CDR3 DNA: TGTGCCAGCAGTTACGCCAGCCACCGACAAGGCTACACCTTC; CDR3 protein: CASSYASHRQGYTF
clone size: many; V gene: TRBV28; D gene: TRBD1; J gene: TRBJ1-1; CDR3 DNA: TGTGCCAGCACAACCGGACAGGGGCAAGAAGCTTTCTTT; CDR3 protein: CASTTGQGQEAFF
clone size: .; V gene: TRBV29-1; D gene: TRBD1; J gene: TRBJ2-3; CDR3 DNA: TGCAGCTCCCGACAGGGGGGGGATACGCAGTATTTT; CDR3 protein: CSSRQGGDTQYF
clone size: .; V gene: TRBV29-1; D gene: .; J gene: TRBJ2-1; CDR3 DNA: TGCAGCGTTGAATTGGGCCCCCCAGGTGGGTTCTTC; CDR3 protein: CSVELGPPGGFF
clone size: .; V gene: TRBV18; D gene: .; J gene: TRBJ2-7; CDR3 DNA: TGTGCCAGCTCACCGACAGGACTTACCTACGAGCAGTACTTC; CDR3 protein: CASSPTGLTYEQYF
clone size: few; V gene: TRBV20-1; D gene: .; J gene: TRBJ2-3; CDR3 DNA: TGCAGTGCCTCAAAACCGGGACGAAGCGCAGATACGCAGTATTTT; CDR3 protein: CSASKPGRSADTQYF
clone size: few; V gene: TRBV5-1; D gene: TRBD1; J gene: TRBJ2-2; CDR3 DNA: TGCGCCAGCAGCCCAACGGGACAGGGGGCTTCCGGGGGGCTGTTTTTT; CDR3 protein: CASSPTGQGASGGLFF
clone size: .; V gene: TRBV4-3; D gene: .; J gene: TRBJ1-5; CDR3 DNA: TGCGCCAGCAGCTTTGGACGGTACAATCAGCCCCAGCATTTT; CDR3 protein: CASSFGRYNQPQHF
clone size: .; V gene: TRBV20-1; D gene: .; J gene: TRBJ1-1; CDR3 DNA: TGCAGTGGGACGGAGCGGAACACTGAAGCTTTCTTT; CDR3 protein: CSGTERNTEAFF
clone size: few; V gene: TRBV29-1; D gene: TRBD1; J gene: TRBJ1-2; CDR3 DNA: TGCAGCGTTGCAGGGGGGTGGGATGGCTACACCTTC; CDR3 protein: CSVAGGWDGYTF
clone size: once; V gene: TRBV9; D gene: TRBD1; J gene: TRBJ2-5; CDR3 DNA: TGTGCCATCAGGGGGACAGGGGGAGGGTCCACTGGAGAGACCCAGTACTTC; CDR3 protein: CAIRGTGGGSTGETQYF
clone size: .; V gene: TRBV29-1; D gene: TRBD2; J gene: TRBJ2-3; CDR3 DNA: TGCAGCGTGACAAAAGGGACTAGCGGGGGAGATACGCAGTATTTT; CDR3 protein: CSVTKGTSGGDTQYF
clone size: few; V gene: TRBV7-9; D gene: .; J gene: TRBJ1-1; CDR3 DNA: TGTGCCAGCAGCTTAGCCCCAGGGGCGGGGGCTTTCTTT; CDR3 protein: CASSLAPGAGAFF
clone size: .; V gene: TRBV29-1; D gene: .; J gene: TRBJ1-2; CDR3 DNA: TGCAGCGTTGGGTCGGGGAAGGACTATGGCTACACCTTC; CDR3 protein: CSVGSGKDYGYTF
clone size: .; V gene: TRBV4-3; D gene: TRBD2; J gene: TRBJ2-5; CDR3 DNA: TGCGCCAGCAGCCAAGATGGGGGTAGCGGGAAAGAGACCCAGTACTTC; CDR3 protein: CASSQDGGSGKETQYF
clone size: once; V gene: TRBV3-1; D gene: TRBD2; J gene: TRBJ2-1; CDR3 DNA: TGTGCCAGCACGGGACTAGCGGGAGCGGAGGGCTACAATGAGCAGTTCTTC; CDR3 protein: CASTGLAGAEGYNEQFF
clone size: .; V gene: TRBV29-1; D gene: .; J gene: TRBJ1-2; CDR3 DNA: TGCAGCGTTGAAGATGGCCTCCAAGGTCTCGAAAATAAGAAGTGGTATCGCGGCTACACCTTC; CDR3 protein: CSVEDGLQGLENKKWYRGYTF
clone size: .; V gene: TRBV2; D gene: .; J gene: TRBJ2-4; CDR3 DNA: TGTGCCAGCAGTGATTGGCTAGCCAAAAACATTCAGTACTTC; CDR3 protein: CASSDWLAKNIQYF
clone size: .; V gene: TRBV12-3/TRBV12-4; D gene: TRBD2; J gene: TRBJ2-1; CDR3 DNA: TGTGCCAGCATCAAGACTAGCGGCACCTACAATGAGCAGTTCTTC; CDR3 protein: CASIKTSGTYNEQFF
clone size: few; V gene: TRBV7-9; D gene: .; J gene: TRBJ1-1; CDR3 DNA: TGTGCCAGCACCTCGCATAACACTGAAGCTTTCTTT; CDR3 protein: CASTSHNTEAFF
clone size: .; V gene: TRBV7-3; D gene: .; J gene: TRBJ2-2; CDR3 DNA: TGTGCCAGCAGCCTTACCCGGGAAATAGGGGAGCTGTTTTTT; CDR3 protein: CASSLTREIGELFF
clone size: .; V gene: TRBV7-8; D gene: TRBD2; J gene: TRBJ2-7; CDR3 DNA: TGTGCCAGCAGCTTAGGTAGGACTAGCTTCTACGAGCAGTACTTC; CDR3 protein: CASSLGRTSFYEQYF
clone size: .; V gene: TRBV20-1; D gene: TRBD1; J gene: TRBJ2-7; CDR3 DNA: TGCAGTGCTAGAAGGACAGGGTTTGACGAGCAGTACTTC; CDR3 protein: CSARRTGFDEQYF
clone size: .; V gene: TRBV5-5; D gene: .; J gene: TRBJ2-3; CDR3 DNA: TGTGCCAGCAGCTTGGACGGGACTCCCAGCACAGATACGCAGTATTTT; CDR3 protein: CASSLDGTPSTDTQYF
clone size: few; V gene: TRBV2; D gene: .; J gene: TRBJ2-5; CDR3 DNA: TGTGCCAGCACAGGCTCTGAGACCCAGTACTTC; CDR3 protein: CASTGSETQYF
clone size: .; V gene: TRBV12-5; D gene: TRBD2; J gene: TRBJ2-1; CDR3 DNA: TGTGCTAGTGGTTTGAAACTAGCGGGGGGTGAGCAGTTCTTC; CDR3 protein: CASGLKLAGGEQFF
clone size: .; V gene: TRBV4-1; D gene: TRBD1; J gene: TRBJ2-3; CDR3 DNA: TGCGCCAGCAGCCAGAGCGCAACAGGGGGAACAGATACGCAGTATTTT; CDR3 protein: CASSQSATGGTDTQYF
clone size: .; V gene: TRBV6-5; D gene: .; J gene: TRBJ2-3; CDR3 DNA: TGTGCCAGCAGTTCGGCCAGGACCACAGATACGCAGTATTTT; CDR3 protein: CASSSARTTDTQYF
clone size: many; V gene: TRBV12-3/TRBV12-4; D gene: .; J gene: TRBJ1-5; CDR3 DNA: TGTGCCAGCAGTTTCGGGACCAATCAGCCCCAGCATTTT; CDR3 protein: CASSFGTNQPQHF
clone size: many; V gene: TRBV7-2; D gene: .; J gene: TRBJ2-3; CDR3 DNA: TGTGCCAGCAGCGCCCTGGCCGGGCGCACAGATACGCAGTATTTT; CDR3 protein: CASSALAGRTDTQYF
clone size: many; V gene: TRBV4-3; D gene: .; J gene: TRBJ2-2; CDR3 DNA: TGCGCCAGCAGCCAAACCCCGGGGAAGGGTAGCACCGGGGAGCTGTTTTTT; CDR3 protein: CASSQTPGKGSTGELFF
clone size: many; V gene: TRBV7-2; D gene: .; J gene: TRBJ2-5; CDR3 DNA: TGTGCCAGCAGCTTAGACCATGGGGCGAGCCAAGAGACCCAGTACTTC; CDR3 protein: CASSLDHGASQETQYF
clone size: few; V gene: TRBV24-1; D gene: TRBD2; J gene: TRBJ2-1; CDR3 DNA: TGTGCCACCAGTGAGCGACTAGCGGGAGAGAATGAGCAGTTCTTC; CDR3 protein: CATSERLAGENEQFF
clone size: few; V gene: TRBV5-4; D gene: TRBD1; J gene: TRBJ1-4; CDR3 DNA: TGTGCCAGCAGCCGACAGGGAGGAGGCGAAAAACTGTTTTTT; CDR3 protein: CASSRQGGGEKLFF
clone size: few; V gene: TRBV5-1; D gene: .; J gene: TRBJ2-1; CDR3 DNA: TGCGCCAGCAGCTTGGAAGTTAGCGCGGGCAATGAGCAGTTCTTC; CDR3 protein: CASSLEVSAGNEQFF
clone size: .; V gene: TRBV6-5; D gene: .; J gene: TRBJ2-7; CDR3 DNA: TGTGCCAGCAGCCTTAAACGGACGGACGAGCAGTACTTC; CDR3 protein: CASSLKRTDEQYF
clone size: many; V gene: TRBV4-1; D gene: TRBD1; J gene: TRBJ2-7; CDR3 DNA: TGCGCCAGCAGCTCGGGACAGGACTACGAGCAGTACTTC; CDR3 protein: CASSSGQDYEQYF
clone size: .; V gene: TRBV2; D gene: TRBD2; J gene: TRBJ2-7; CDR3 DNA: TGTGCCAGCAGTGAAGTACTAGCGGGATGGGACGAGCAGTACTTC; CDR3 protein: CASSEVLAGWDEQYF
clone size: few; V gene: TRBV10-1; D gene: TRBD2; J gene: TRBJ2-7; CDR3 DNA: TGCGCCAGCACTAAGCTGACTAGCCTCTACCCTTACGAGCAGTACTTC; CDR3 protein: CASTKLTSLYPYEQYF
clone size: many; V gene: TRBV2; D gene: .; J gene: TRBJ2-4; CDR3 DNA: TGTGCCAGCAGGGGGACGTCCTCTCTAGCCAAAAACATTCAGTACTTC; CDR3 protein: CASRGTSSLAKNIQYF
clone size: many; V gene: TRBV5-1; D gene: TRBD1; J gene: TRBJ2-2; CDR3 DNA: TGCGCCAGCAGTCCAGAGTTAGGGGGCGCCACCGGGGAGCTGTTTTTT; CDR3 protein: CASSPELGGATGELFF
clone size: .; V gene: TRBV7-9; D gene: .; J gene: TRBJ1-4; CDR3 DNA: TGTGCCAGCAGTCGATCGGACCAAAAACTGTTTTTT; CDR3 protein: CASSRSDQKLFF
clone size: .; V gene: TRBV12-3/TRBV12-4; D gene: TRBD1; J gene: TRBJ1-1; CDR3 DNA: TGTGCCAGCAGGCACCGCGGGACAGGGGGTGAAAAAGCTTTCTTT; CDR3 protein: CASRHRGTGGEKAFF
clone size: few; V gene: TRBV9; D gene: .; J gene: TRBJ1-3; CDR3 DNA: TGTGCCAGCAGCGTATCAGAGCGTCATGGAAACACCATATATTTT; CDR3 protein: CASSVSERHGNTIYF
clone size: many; V gene: TRBV18; D gene: TRBD1; J gene: TRBJ2-7; CDR3 DNA: TGTGCCAGTGGACAGGGGTACGACGAGCAGTACTTC; CDR3 protein: CASGQGYDEQYF
clone size: few; V gene: TRBV20-1; D gene: .; J gene: TRBJ2-7; CDR3 DNA: TGCAGTGTGGTGATTGGCTACGAGCAGTACTTC; CDR3 protein: CSVVIGYEQYF
clone size: .; V gene: TRBV3-1; D gene: .; J gene: TRBJ2-2; CDR3 DNA: TGTGCCAGCAGCCAAGTTGATGACAGACCCACCGGGGAGCTGTTTTTT; CDR3 protein: CASSQVDDRPTGELFF
clone size: few; V gene: TRBV7-3; D gene: TRBD2; J gene: TRBJ2-1; CDR3 DNA: TGTGCCAGCAGCCCCCGCGGGAGCTCCTACAATGAGCAGTTCTTC; CDR3 protein: CASSPRGSSYNEQFF
clone size: few; V gene: TRBV28; D gene: TRBD1; J gene: TRBJ2-4; CDR3 DNA: TGTGCCAGCAGTTTCTCGCCAGGGGGCACCAAAAACATTCAGTACTTC; CDR3 protein: CASSFSPGGTKNIQYF
clone size: few; V gene: TRBV3-1; D gene: .; J gene: TRBJ1-4; CDR3 DNA: TGTGCCAGCAAAAACGTTTCCAATGAAAAACTGTTTTTT; CDR3 protein: CASKNVSNEKLFF
clone size: .; V gene: TRBV11-2; D gene: .; J gene: TRBJ2-5; CDR3 DNA: TGTGCCAGCAGAAGGACAGTAGAGACCCAGTACTTC; CDR3 protein: CASRRTVETQYF
clone size: few; V gene: TRBV29-1; D gene: TRBD2; J gene: TRBJ2-1; CDR3 DNA: TGCAGCGGGGACACCATAGCGGGGGACTCCTACAATGAGCAGTTCTTC; CDR3 protein: CSGDTIAGDSYNEQFF
clone size: few; V gene: TRBV5-6; D gene: .; J gene: TRBJ1-5; CDR3 DNA: TGTGCCAGCAGCACACGTCGGAACAGGCCAAATCAGCCCCAGCATTTT; CDR3 protein: CASSTRRNRPNQPQHF
clone size: .; V gene: TRBV15; D gene: .; J gene: TRBJ2-4; CDR3 DNA: TGTGCCACCAGCAGGGACAGAGCAGCCAAAAACATTCAGTACTTC; CDR3 protein: CATSRDRAAKNIQYF
clone size: .; V gene: TRBV14; D gene: TRBD1; J gene: TRBJ2-5; CDR3 DNA: TGTGCCAGCAGCCAAGATCTTGGACAGGTTATGGAGACCCAGTACTTC; CDR3 protein: CASSQDLGQVMETQYF
clone size: .; V gene: TRBV11-3; D gene: TRBD1; J gene: TRBJ2-1; CDR3 DNA: TGTGCCAGCAGCTCCAGGGGGTTAAACAATGAGCAGTTCTTC; CDR3 protein: CASSSRGLNNEQFF
clone size: .; V gene: TRBV20-1; D gene: TRBD1; J gene: TRBJ2-1; CDR3 DNA: TGCAGTGCCTACAGGGGCAGTGAGACCCAGCACTTC; CDR3 protein: CSAYRGSETQHF
clone size: few; V gene: TRBV5-1; D gene: TRBD1; J gene: TRBJ1-5; CDR3 DNA: TGCGCCAGCAGCCCAGACAGGGGTGGTCAGCCCCAGCATTTT; CDR3 protein: CASSPDRGGQPQHF